The present entry profiles one T cell receptor (beta chain) with its context. Its antigen is unknown. This sample is drawn from a study of T-cell memory formation after mild COVID-19. Via MiXCR, TCRdb re-called the 5' RACE reads, giving one row per CDR3 protein. The profile covers roughly 200,000 distinct CDR3 sequences, with around 9.5% appearing a single time and 3% to 4.5% taken by the ten largest. This CDR3 contains 19 residues. The germline gives CDR1 SGHRS, CDR2 YFSETQ. V lost 0 bases and J lost 7; bases outside the gene matches: 19. Points from the study as a whole: The main location of contracting CD4+ clones was CM and EM, and that of contracting CD8+ clones was EMRA.

V is TRBV5-1 and J is TRBJ1-5; 7 bases line up with TRBD1. The TCR sequence derives from a man aged 18 to 29 who had mild COVID-19 (a few samples of this study predate the infection). Cell type and time point are not known. Sequenced: PBMCs or a T cell subset sorted from them (not recorded which). The CDR3 DNA sequence: TGCGCCAGCAGCTTGGCCCCCCTGGGGAGGGGGCGGACGGAACAGCCCCAGCATTTT. This translates into CASSLAPLGRGRTEQPQHF.